This TCR beta chain was captured in a study of T cell responses to AZD1222 COVID-19 vaccine. Here immunoSEQ multiplex PCR was the method, and the copy in TCRdb shows in-frame clones only, minus some. The table includes approximately 120,000 clones, roughly 90% detected once. The V end lost 1 base, the J end lost 3 bases, and 9 bases lay between the germline ends. This CDR3 has 15 residues. The germline V gene has CDR1 LNHNV and CDR2 YYDKDF (reference sequence). With respect to this clone: Its antigen is unidentified.

The study's findings and limits: The study identified only six AZD1222 recipients as seropositive at baseline. Clonal diversity was possibly underestimated, and the donors were mostly white British, with more females.

The source is an adult in good health. This chain links TRBV15 with TRBJ2-2; D might be TRBD2 (7 bases). Sequencing was performed on peripheral blood, taken on day 0 of AZD1222 vaccination. The CDR3 DNA reads as TGTGCCACCAGCAGAGGGGGGGGCGACACCGGGGAGCTGTTTTTT. It encodes CATSRGGGDTGELFF.